Below, 4 T cell receptor beta chains from the same sample are listed, as sequenced in a study of early T cells in non-severe SARS-CoV-2 infection. MiXCR, run by TCRdb on the 5' RACE reads, gives a single entry per CDR3 protein. The table lists 80,000 to 95,000 distinct CDR3 sequences, roughly 15% of them singletons. The source was whole blood, collected at baseline. These receptors originate from an adult who was a healthcare worker with PCR-confirmed SARS-CoV-2 infection or an uninfected control (not recorded which).

V gene TRBV24-1 combines with J gene TRBJ2-1, with 16 positions matching TRBD2. The CDR3 runs to 14 residues. Per the germline V gene, CDR1 is KGHDR and CDR2 is SFDVKD. The ends lost 7 bases at V and 10 bases at J; junction bases unmatched: 3. The CDR3 reads CATSQGLAGGEQFF. The CDR3 DNA follows: TGTGCCACCAGCCAGGGACTAGCGGGAGGGGAGCAGTTCTTC.

This clonotype was seen more than once but under ten times. The chain carries TRBV4-3 and TRBJ2-3, with 12 positions matching TRBD2. The length of the CDR3 is 16 residues. Germline assignment: CDR1 LGHNA and CDR2 YSLEER. V dropped 5 bases and J dropped 5; count of bases not matched to a gene: 8. This CDR3 is CASSFRLAGEGDTQYF. Written as DNA, the CDR3 is TGCGCCAGCAGCTTCCGACTAGCGGGAGAGGGAGATACGCAGTATTTT.

This clonotype has more than one count but fewer than ten. The J gene is TRBJ1-1, the V gene TRBV2; D not certain. Germline V gives CDR1 SNHLY, CDR2 FYNNEI. The CDR3 is 10 residues long. The V and J ends lost 6 bases and 8 bases respectively, with 7 bases between them. The CDR3 DNA reads as TGTGCCAGCAGAGAGACGGAAGCTTTCTTT. Protein product: CASRETEAFF.

Comment on this clonotype: At one of its ends the junction is not consistent with the germline gene, which may arise from a read error. The chain links TRBV2 to TRBJ1-5; no clear D gene. CDR1 is SNHLY, CDR2 FYNNEI, per germline. The CDR3 runs 12 residues. The CDR3 reads CACSAGPEPQHF. The CDR3 nucleotides read TGTGCCTGCAGTGCCGGGCCGGAGCCCCAGCATTTT.